This T cell receptor (beta chain) was retrieved from a study of cytomegalovirus exposure and HLA in healthy donors. Use of 60 Vbeta and 13 Jbeta primers characterized the PCR. Only in-frame clones appear in the TCRdb table, and some are missing; sequencing was by immunoSEQ multiplex PCR. The data show around 120,000 clones, more than 65% seen once. The CDR3 length is 13 residues. Looked up from germline, CDR1 is KGHSH and CDR2 is LQKENI. Deletions cut 2 bases from V and 3 bases from J, with 7 bases between. This receptor was taken from a human donor in good health. The sequenced material came from PBMCs. The chain joins TRBV18 to TRBJ1-1, with D possibly TRBD1 on 5 matching bases. CDR3 DNA sequence: TGTGCCAGCTCACCATTGGGGCACACTGAAGCTTTCTTT. Amino acid sequence: CASSPLGHTEAFF.